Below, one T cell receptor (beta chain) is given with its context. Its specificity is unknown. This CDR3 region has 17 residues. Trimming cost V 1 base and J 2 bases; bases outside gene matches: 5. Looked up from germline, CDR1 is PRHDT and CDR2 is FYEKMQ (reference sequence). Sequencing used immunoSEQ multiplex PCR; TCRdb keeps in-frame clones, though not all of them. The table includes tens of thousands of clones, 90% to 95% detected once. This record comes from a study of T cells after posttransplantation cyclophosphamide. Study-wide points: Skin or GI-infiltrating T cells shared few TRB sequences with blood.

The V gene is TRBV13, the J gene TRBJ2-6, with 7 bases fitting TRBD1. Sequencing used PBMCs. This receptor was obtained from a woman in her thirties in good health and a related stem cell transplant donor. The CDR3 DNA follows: TGTGCCAGCAGCTTAGAGGGACAGCCTACTGGGGCCAACGTCCTGACTTTC. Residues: CASSLEGQPTGANVLTF.